Sequencing of this T cell receptor beta chain was carried out in a study of T cells in Graves' hyperthyroidism and ophthalmopathy. V dropped 9 bases and J dropped 4 bases, with 28 bases sitting between them. This CDR3 contains 18 residues. Germline CDR1 and CDR2: MNHNS and SASEGT. TCR beta CDR3 sequences were amplified from RNA transcripts. TCR CDR3 regions were first amplified by RT-PCR with HTBI primers. TCRdb reprocessed the multiplex PCR reads via MiXCR and lists one record per CDR3 protein. The sample contains about 400,000 distinct CDR3 sequences, 11% to 15% of which appear only once. Sequenced: blood. This TCR was recovered from a man aged 45-60 years with Graves' ophthalmopathy. The rearrangement uses TRBV6-1 and TRBJ2-1, with D perhaps TRBD1 (6 bases). CDR3 sequence reads: CASRRAGQFSFVYNEQFF. CDR3 nucleotides: TGTGCCAGTAGGAGAGCAGGACAGTTCAGCTTTGTTTACAATGAGCAGTTCTTC.